This T cell receptor beta chain was sequenced during a study of technical replicates of blood from several donors. Trimming left V 7 bases short and J 3 bases short, with 9 bases between. The CDR3 totals 11 residues. Germline loops: CDR1 GTSNPN, CDR2 SVGIG (reference sequence). Only one count was recorded for this clone. Assay used: immunoSEQ multiplex PCR; TCRdb lists only in-frame clones, some missing. In the table there are more than 50,000 clones, approximately 87% of which are singletons. The rearrangement joins TRBV30 to TRBJ1-1, with D possibly being TRBD1 (6 bases). The specimen sequenced was PBMCs. The TCR originated in a human donor in good health. Some clones in this sample may be carry-over from other donors' samples. The CDR3 loop reads CASKGDTEAFF. The CDR3 DNA follows: TGTGCCTCTAAGGGGGACACTGAAGCTTTCTTT.